The next 7 T cell receptor beta chains were all read from a single sample in a study of cytomegalovirus exposure and HLA in healthy donors (dated by TCRdb to 2016 to 2017). Libraries were constructed by the immunoSEQ multiplex PCR assay. The immuneACCESS repertoire file appears here via TCRdb, limited to in-frame rearrangements. These files lack a portion of the clones; in checked studies, under half of the deficit traces to unresolved V genes, and the cause of the others is not known. The sample includes more than 150,000 clones, with more than 70% observed a single time. Jointly, the top ten make up almost 3% of the sample. Sequencing used PBMCs. Receptors were obtained from a man between 18 and 35 years old in good health and CMV-seronegative.

J is TRBJ2-5 and V is TRBV10-3; tentative D call: TRBD2 (6 bases). The germline V and J ends were trimmed by 4 bases and 3 bases, with 9 bases remaining between them. Per germline, CDR1 ENHRY and CDR2 SYGVKD. The CDR3 is 13 amino acids. The DNA for the CDR3 is TGTGCCATCAGTGTGAGGGAGGAAGAGACCCAGTACTTC. This sequence encodes CAISVREEETQYF.

The genes are TRBV28 and TRBJ1-2; D perhaps matches TRBD1 (5 bases). CDR3 size: 12 residues. The V end lost 7 bases, the J end lost 9 bases, and 15 bases lay between the germline ends. Germline loops: CDR1 MDHEN, CDR2 SYDVKM. CDR3 loop: CASTSQGMRYTF. The CDR3 bases are TGTGCCAGCACCTCCCAGGGCATGCGCTACACCTTC.

This clone was seen once. This chain joins TRBV6-6 and TRBJ2-7; D possibly corresponds to TRBD1 (5 bases). The CDR3 loop spans 12 amino acids. The germline V gene encodes CDR1 MNHNY and CDR2 SVGAGI (reference sequence). Trimming left V 8 bases short and J 2 bases short, with 10 bases between. The CDR3 coding sequence is TGTGCCAGCTTTAGCAGGGCCTACGAGCAGTACTTC. The encoded protein is CASFSRAYEQYF.

The chain is built from TRBV4-1 and TRBJ1-3, with 8 bases identical to TRBD1. Germline trimming cut 5 bases from V and 4 bases from J; bases unmatched to any gene: 1. Germline assignment: CDR1 MGHRA and CDR2 YSYEKL. The CDR3 totals 13 residues. CDR3 nucleotide sequence: TGCGCCAGCAGCTGGGACAGGGGAAACACCATATATTTT. This encodes CASSWDRGNTIYF.

This chain connects TRBV28 to TRBJ2-7, with TRBD2 as a possible D gene (6 bases). The V gene lost 5 bases and the J gene lost 0 bases, with 8 bases spanning the gap. Germline-derived CDR1 and CDR2 are MDHEN and SYDVKM. CDR3 size: 13 residues. The DNA for the CDR3 is TGTGCCAGCAGTGGGACTTTCTCCTACGAGCAGTACTTC. This codes for CASSGTFSYEQYF.

This clone was detected only once. The chain carries TRBV7-9 and TRBJ1-4; D not resolved. CDR3 length: 15 residues. With 2 bases removed from V and 2 bases from J, the gap between germline ends came to 9 bases. CDR1 and CDR2 from the germline V gene are SEHNR and FQNEAQ (reference sequence). The chain's CDR3 is CASSLLPGTNEKLFF. As DNA, the CDR3 is TGTGCCAGCAGCTTACTACCGGGGACTAATGAAAAACTGTTTTTT.

V is TRBV5-1 and J is TRBJ1-2; 7 bases fit TRBD1. V shed 4 bases, J shed 7 bases, and the junction held 10 bases outside the gene matches. The CDR3 runs 14 residues. From germline, CDR1 is SGHRS and CDR2 YFSETQ. The CDR3 coding sequence is TGCGCCAGCAGCCCGCAGACAGGGAATAGTGGCTACACCTTC. Its translation is CASSPQTGNSGYTF.